This T cell receptor beta chain was found in a study of cytomegalovirus exposure and HLA in healthy donors. Overall study results and limits: Cytomegalovirus association was listed for 164 TCR beta chains.

Turning to this clone: Its antigen is still unknown.

There are 14 residues in the CDR3. Germline V lookup: CDR1 SGHNT, CDR2 YENEEA. After removal of 5 bases from V and 2 bases from J, the junction contained 4 bases not matched to a gene. The study drew the donors from its roughly 120-subject validation cohort, separate from the 666-subject first cohort. Assay used: immunoSEQ multiplex PCR; TCRdb lists only in-frame clones, some missing. The top ten clones hold 0.95% to 1.3% of a sample with more than 95,000 clones, about 91% of them seen once. The chain recombines TRBV11-3 with TRBJ1-1; TRBD1 matches at 8 bases. Sequenced sample: PBMCs. The TCR was taken from a woman aged 18-29 years in good health and CMV-seronegative. This CDR3 reads CASSHRGENTEAFF. The DNA for the CDR3 is TGTGCCAGCAGCCACAGGGGGGAAAACACTGAAGCTTTCTTT.